This record concerns one TCR beta chain sequence. The antigen it recognizes is unknown. Base qualities were left out, and no much larger clone turns up one base away. This sample stems from a study of cytomegalovirus exposure and HLA in healthy donors (dated by TCRdb to 2017 to 2019). About the investigation overall: According to an earlier analysis of several hundred of the donors, 150 million to 200 million T cells yielded 95 million to 140 million unique TCR beta sequences and 276 Gb of sequence data. Roughly 300 gigabases of sequencing data and tens of millions of unique TCR sequences were included in an early release covering about 700 HLA-typed donors. Of the roughly 400 genotyped donors, over 65% fell in the genetic ancestry cluster associated with self-reported Caucasian donors. The study aimed to test whether signatures of past pathogen exposure could be identified by cataloging public T cell receptors. The T cell repertoires of under 700 subjects were profiled by immunosequencing and related to cytomegalovirus serostatus. Along with the approximately 700-subject first cohort, a separate validation cohort of over 90 different subjects was used. The study combined high-throughput TCR immunosequencing, statistical association of individual TCRs with disease status, and machine learning to predict cytomegalovirus infection status. In a later analysis, previously published TCR beta repertoires from hundreds of donors were re-analyzed and high-resolution HLA genotyping was added so that TCR occurrence patterns could be studied. In the later analysis, no new phenotypic data were used to find candidate immune exposures; instead, reliance was placed on TCR beta sequences and their occurrence across donors. An earlier analysis of around 580 of the donors used high-throughput TCR beta sequencing to judge whether each TCR beta V gene segment behaved as functional or pseudogenic. Alongside the repertoire data, information on donor age, sex, ethnicity and CMV serostatus was compiled. In a later genetic analysis, genome-wide SNP genotypes for about 55% of the roughly 700 donors were used, and that subset was treated as a discovery cohort. All discovery cohort repertoires had been generated using a single sequencing platform. Class I and class II HLA loci were covered by the typing at four-digit resolution. Typing coverage varied by locus: roughly 629-640 donors for A, B, C, DRB1 and DQB1; under 550 for DQA1; over 600 for DPA1; more than 450 for DPB1. A handful of DR-DQ haplotypes were handled as single units for association and clustering because linkage in the cohort was strong. On average, roughly 240,000 unique TCR beta nucleotide sequences were sequenced per donor among 350 to 400 genotyped donors of the cohort, with 15% to 20% of those sequences being non-productive.

The cohort consisted of more than 650 healthy bone marrow donors. Cohort members were all nominally healthy when sampled, although unrecorded immune exposures were likely present. The donor tested CMV seropositive, placing the donor among the 289 seropositive members of the cohort. A peripheral blood sample was collected from each donor, and TCR beta sequencing was performed on peripheral blood mononuclear cells. Genomic DNA was extracted from the blood cell samples with the Qiagen DNeasy Blood Extraction Kit. The receptor library was made with the immunoSEQ multiplex PCR assay. For the multiplex PCR, a mixture combining 60 forward primers for TCR Vbeta segments and 13 reverse primers for TCR Jbeta segments was used. Amplification of the CDR3 region of rearranged TCR beta genes was performed with a multiplex PCR assay on genomic DNA. The Illumina HiSeq System was used to sequence the amplified TCR beta libraries as 87-base-pair reads. The published analysis was carried out like this. In a later analysis, about 80 million unique TCR beta chains were counted across the 650 to 700 repertoires, and about 9.9 million of these chains were shared by at least two donors. A nearest-neighbor algorithm error-corrected the raw reads and collapsed the reads into unique sequences, merging closely related sequences to remove PCR and sequencing errors. Alignment of CDR3 sequences to IMGT reference sequences was used to assign V, D and J gene segments. For a sequence to be retained, at least a six-nucleotide match to both a V gene segment and a J gene segment was required. Rearrangements were classified as productive when the CDR3 lacked stop codons and remained in frame with V and J, and all other rearrangements were classified as non-productive. Following IMGT convention, CDR3 was defined as the stretch from the second conserved V-encoded cysteine to the conserved J-encoded phenylalanine. The earlier analysis of 450 to 750 of the donors excluded any sequence lacking an unambiguous match to a single V gene segment. An earlier analysis of several hundred of the donors classified V segments as functional when productive rearrangements were above 56.7% and as segregating when the standard deviation between donors was above 5%. A statistical classification framework was developed to diagnose cytomegalovirus status using the catalog of TCR beta chain sequences. In a later analysis, TCR nucleotide sequences were compared against IMGT/GENE-DB human TR gene sequences so that V and J genes could be assigned. In a later analysis, CDR3 sequences and most-parsimonious VDJ recombination scenarios were assigned using the TCRdist pipeline. In a later analysis, each TCR beta chain was defined by its CDR3 amino acid sequence together with its V-gene family, and reads lacking a unique V-gene family were excluded. To address suspected cross-contamination and a sequencing artifact, a later analysis removed around 590 highly shared, low-generation-probability nucleotide sequences. In a later analysis, a clonal expansion index was calculated for each public chain from normalized within-repertoire ranks of inferred template counts. In a later analysis, generation probabilities were computed using a VDJ recombination model fitted to out-of-frame rearrangements, and the results were checked against IGoR. Hypergeometric tests were used in a later analysis to score TCR-TCR, TCR-HLA and TCR-CMV co-occurrence, with a repertoire-size bias correction applied to the TCR pairs. False discovery rates were estimated in a later analysis by permuting HLA or CMV assignments 20 times. In a later analysis, co-occurring TCRs were grouped using DBSCAN, with TCRdist sequence similarity added in when clustering inside HLA-allele-positive subsets. Co-occurrence clustering excluded repertoires with fewer than 30,000 or more than 120,000 public chains, plus five with anomalous nucleotide sharing. TCRdb re-hosts the immuneACCESS table, in-frame sequences only. Its copies lack some clones; in the studies checked, an unresolved V gene accounts for under half of them, and the cause for the rest is not known. The V and J calls and clone size are taken from that table; D and trimming were inferred from the DNA. This sample comprises around 140,000 clones, around 78% of them detected only once. Approximately 1.8% of the sample goes to the ten largest clones.

Based on the germline V gene, the CDR1 and CDR2 sequences are SQVTM and ANQGSEA. The CDR3 runs 14 residues from the cysteine to the phenylalanine. Only the CDR3 DNA is retained, 42 bases long and in frame from the first base. At the junction V is shortened by 5 bases and J by 4 bases, with 14 bases in between. Points the paper makes about the study in general: The sequencing pipeline was judged likely to have produced a cluster of highly shared sequence variants as a technical artifact. In this cohort, only TCR beta chains were sequenced, and detectable features were limited by the absence of alpha or paired-chain data. Correlated functional status among segregating V segments might reflect linkage disequilibrium, but an unknown experimental factor could not be ruled out. The authors suggested that the approach could potentially be generalized to other disease states and immunological phenotypes. When HLA alleles, especially DR and DQ, strongly co-occurred, TCR associations were difficult to assign to individual alleles. HLA typing was unavailable for some donors at each locus, so association tests used only the typed subset. Some IMGT-functional V segments, including TRBV6-2 and TRBV6-3, could not be told apart with the 87-base-pair reads, so those segments were excluded. A few of the identified cytomegalovirus-associated TCR beta chains were confirmed in vitro to be specific for cytomegalovirus antigens. A later analysis found that TCR association rates varied across HLA loci, with DRB1 alleles showing the most associated TCRs and HLA-C alleles the fewest. V-gene and J-gene trimming of TCR beta chains was associated with a missense DCLRE1C variant in a later genetic analysis, and the association was replicated in an independent cohort. In an earlier analysis of several hundred of the donors, most TCR beta V segments were observed in productive rearrangements about 90% or about 30% of the time, broadly matching IMGT annotations. A further reported finding was that TCR beta sequences accurately predicted the HLA-A and HLA-B alleles for most subjects in the first cohort. The presence/absence analyses assumed that sequencing depth was roughly uniform across donors, and that assumption may not be true. CMV serostatus was the only immune exposure information available for the cohort. In both the original and validation cohorts, the classifier was reported to diagnose cytomegalovirus status with high specificity and sensitivity. Because counts were too low, roughly 17 rarely observed V segments, including chromosome 9 orphons, were left out of the earlier analysis of 587 of the donors. Most CMV-associated TCR beta chains appeared to be HLA-restricted in a later analysis, and the HLA associations seemed to be driven largely by CMV exposure. A total of 150 or so TCR beta chains were listed by the study as associated with cytomegalovirus. In a later genetic analysis, fewer N-insertions in productive TCRs were reported among donors in an Asian-associated ancestry cluster than the roughly 640-donor mean. A later analysis found that HLA-associated TCR beta chains were more clonally expanded and had lower generation probabilities than equally common non-associated chains. Across donors, most TCR sequences were observed very rarely, whereas some public TCRs were present in many individuals. A later analysis reported that several top co-occurrence clusters appeared linked to parvovirus B19, influenza, CMV and Epstein-Barr virus. A later analysis associated around 16,000 TCR beta sequences with specific HLA alleles at a false discovery rate of 0.05.

In this chain, TRBV29-1 is recombined with TRBJ2-2; no confident D gene assignment can be made. This receptor was obtained from a female donor in good health and CMV-seropositive. The sample was PBMCs. The CDR3 is CSVSGQMGTGELFF. The DNA is TGCAGCGTTTCGGGTCAGATGGGCACCGGGGAGCTGTTTTTT.